The present T cell receptor (beta chain) was sequenced within a study of blood T cell repertoires in COVID-19. Study-level background: From T cells, B-cell-depleted T cells, or PBMCs came the material, which was cDNA or gDNA.

The CDR3 contains 15 residues. The germline V and J ends were trimmed by 1 base and 8 bases, with 20 bases remaining between them. Germline CDR1 is GTSNPN and CDR2 is SVGIG (reference sequence). Data came from immunoSEQ multiplex PCR; TCRdb stores just in-frame clones and leaves some out. The table records about 52,000 clones, approximately 80% of them present only once. The source is a man aged 65-85 years with active COVID-19. Sequenced sample: peripheral blood. The gene calls are TRBV30 and TRBJ1-1; weak D call: TRBD1 (6 bases). Here the CDR3 DNA reads TGTGCCTGGAGTGACCAGGGGCTTAGGTTCTGGGAAGCTTTCTTT. As protein: CAWSDQGLRFWEAFF.